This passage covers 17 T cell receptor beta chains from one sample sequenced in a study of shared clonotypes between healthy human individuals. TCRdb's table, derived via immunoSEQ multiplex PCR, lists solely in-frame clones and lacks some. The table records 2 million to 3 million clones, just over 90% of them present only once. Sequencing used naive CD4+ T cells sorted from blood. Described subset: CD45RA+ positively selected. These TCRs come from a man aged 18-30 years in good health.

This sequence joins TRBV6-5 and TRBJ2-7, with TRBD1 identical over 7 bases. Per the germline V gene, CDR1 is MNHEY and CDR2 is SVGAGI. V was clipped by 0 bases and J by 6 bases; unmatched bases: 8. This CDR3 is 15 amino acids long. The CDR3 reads CASSYSPDRAGEQYF. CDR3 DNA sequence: TGTGCCAGCAGTTACTCCCCCGACAGGGCTGGCGAGCAGTACTTC.

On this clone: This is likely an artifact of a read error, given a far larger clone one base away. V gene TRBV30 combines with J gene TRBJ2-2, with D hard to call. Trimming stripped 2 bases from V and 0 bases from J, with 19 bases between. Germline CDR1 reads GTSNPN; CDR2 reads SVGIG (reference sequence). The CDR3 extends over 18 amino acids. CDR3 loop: CAWSSDGFVSANTGELFF. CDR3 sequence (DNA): TGTGCCTGGAGTTCGGACGGTTTTGTCAGTGCGAACACCGGGGAGCTGTTTTTT.

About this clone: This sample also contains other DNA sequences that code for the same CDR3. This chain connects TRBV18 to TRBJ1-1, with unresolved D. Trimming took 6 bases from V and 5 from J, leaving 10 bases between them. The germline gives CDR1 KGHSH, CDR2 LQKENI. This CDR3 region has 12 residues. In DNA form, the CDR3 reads TGTGCCAGCTCTACCGTGGGGACTGAAGCTTTCTTT. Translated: CASSTVGTEAFF.

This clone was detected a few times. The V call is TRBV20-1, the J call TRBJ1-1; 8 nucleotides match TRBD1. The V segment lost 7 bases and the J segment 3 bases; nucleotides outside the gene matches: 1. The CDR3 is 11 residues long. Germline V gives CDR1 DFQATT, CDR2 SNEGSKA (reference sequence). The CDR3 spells CSVRGHTEAFF. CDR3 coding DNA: TGCAGTGTCAGGGGGCACACTGAAGCTTTCTTT.

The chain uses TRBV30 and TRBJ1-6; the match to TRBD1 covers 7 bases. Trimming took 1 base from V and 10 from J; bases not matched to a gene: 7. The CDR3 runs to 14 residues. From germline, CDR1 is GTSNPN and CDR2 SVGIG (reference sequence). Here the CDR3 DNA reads TGTGCCTGGAGTGCACTACAGGGGCGGTCACCCCTCCACTTT. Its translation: CAWSALQGRSPLHF.

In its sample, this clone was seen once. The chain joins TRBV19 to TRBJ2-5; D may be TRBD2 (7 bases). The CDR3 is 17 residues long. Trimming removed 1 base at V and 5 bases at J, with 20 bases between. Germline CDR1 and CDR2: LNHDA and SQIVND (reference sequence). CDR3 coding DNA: TGTGCCAGTAGTATAGGGATAGTTCGGGGGGCTCATGAGACCCAGTACTTC. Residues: CASSIGIVRGAHETQYF. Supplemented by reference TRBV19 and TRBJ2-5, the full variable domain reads DGGITQSPKYLFRKEGQNVTLSCEQNLNHDAMYWYRQDPGQGLRLIYYSQIVNDFQKGDIAEGYSVSREKKESFPLTVTSAQKNPTAFYLCASSIGIVRGAHETQYFGPGTRLLVL.

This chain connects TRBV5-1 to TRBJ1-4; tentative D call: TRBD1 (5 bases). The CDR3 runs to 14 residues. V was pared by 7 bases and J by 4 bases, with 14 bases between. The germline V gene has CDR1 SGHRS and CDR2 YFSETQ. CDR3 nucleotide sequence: TGCGCCAGCGGTGGGGGTTTCGATAATGAAAAACTGTTTTTT. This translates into CASGGGFDNEKLFF.

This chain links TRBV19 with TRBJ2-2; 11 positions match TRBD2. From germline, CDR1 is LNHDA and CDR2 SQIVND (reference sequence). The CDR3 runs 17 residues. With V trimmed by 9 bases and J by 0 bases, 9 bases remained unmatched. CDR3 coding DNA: TGTGCCAGCCGGCTAGCGGGGGGTCCTACGAACACCGGGGAGCTGTTTTTT. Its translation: CASRLAGGPTNTGELFF.

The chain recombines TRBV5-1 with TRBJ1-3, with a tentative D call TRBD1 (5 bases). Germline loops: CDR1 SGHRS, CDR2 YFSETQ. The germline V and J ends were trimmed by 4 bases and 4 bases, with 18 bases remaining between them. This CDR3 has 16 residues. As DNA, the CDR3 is TGCGCCAGCAGCAGGTTTGGTGCTGGGGACGGAAACACCATATATTTT. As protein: CASSRFGAGDGNTIYF.

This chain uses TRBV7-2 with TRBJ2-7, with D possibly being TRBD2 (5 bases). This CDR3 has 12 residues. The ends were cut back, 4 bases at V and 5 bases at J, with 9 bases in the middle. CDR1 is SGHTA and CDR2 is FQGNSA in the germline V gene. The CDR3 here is CASSYIGDEQYF. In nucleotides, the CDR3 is TGTGCCAGCAGCTATATCGGGGACGAGCAGTACTTC.

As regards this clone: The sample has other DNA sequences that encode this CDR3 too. CDR3 in DNA: TGTGCCAGCAGCGTAGGCGGGCTTACCTACGAGCAGTACTTC. It is translated as CASSVGGLTYEQYF. The genes are TRBV9 and TRBJ2-7, with D possibly matching TRBD2 (5 bases). V was trimmed by 0 bases and J by 2 bases, leaving 9 bases between them. Germline V gene data show CDR1 as SGDLS and CDR2 as YYNGEE. This CDR3 is built from 14 residues.

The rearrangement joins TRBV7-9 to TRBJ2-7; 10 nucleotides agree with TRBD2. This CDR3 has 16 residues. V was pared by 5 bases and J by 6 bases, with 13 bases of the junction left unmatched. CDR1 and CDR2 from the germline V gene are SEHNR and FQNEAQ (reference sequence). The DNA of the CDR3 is TGTGCCAGCAGCCCACGGGGGACTAGCGTGAGGGGCGAGCAGTACTTC. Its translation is CASSPRGTSVRGEQYF.

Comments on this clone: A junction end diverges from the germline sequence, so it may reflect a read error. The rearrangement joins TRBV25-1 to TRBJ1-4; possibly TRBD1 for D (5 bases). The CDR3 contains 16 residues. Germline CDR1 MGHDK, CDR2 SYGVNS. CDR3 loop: CAGSEFRQGGNEKLFF. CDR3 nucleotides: TGTGCCGGCAGTGAATTTCGCCAGGGCGGTAATGAAAAACTGTTTTTT.

The CDR3 here is CASSETGQEKLFF. CDR3 in DNA: TGCGCCAGCAGTGAGACCGGACAAGAAAAACTGTTTTTT. This sequence joins TRBV10-1 and TRBJ1-4, with D possibly matching TRBD1 (5 bases). Germline V gene lookup returns CDR1 WNHNN and CDR2 SYGVQD (reference sequence). The CDR3 extends over 13 amino acids. Trimming cost V 2 bases and J 8 bases, with 9 bases left between them.

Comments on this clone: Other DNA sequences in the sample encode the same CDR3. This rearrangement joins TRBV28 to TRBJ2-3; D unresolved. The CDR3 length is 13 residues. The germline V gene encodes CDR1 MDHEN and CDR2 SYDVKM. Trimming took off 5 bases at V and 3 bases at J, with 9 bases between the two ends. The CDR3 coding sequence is TGTGCCAGCAGTCTATACTTAACAGATACGCAGTATTTT. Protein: CASSLYLTDTQYF.

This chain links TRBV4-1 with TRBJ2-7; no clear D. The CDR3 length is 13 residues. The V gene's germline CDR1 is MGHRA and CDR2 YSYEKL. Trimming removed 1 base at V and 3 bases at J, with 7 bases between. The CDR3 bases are TGCGCCAGCAGCCAAGTCTCGAGCTACGAGCAGTACTTC. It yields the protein CASSQVSSYEQYF.

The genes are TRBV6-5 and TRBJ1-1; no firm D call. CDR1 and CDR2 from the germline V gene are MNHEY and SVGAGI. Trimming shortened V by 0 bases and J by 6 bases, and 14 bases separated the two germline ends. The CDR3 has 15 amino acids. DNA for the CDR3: TGTGCCAGCAGTTACTCGGGAATCGGACTCTCTGAAGCTTTCTTT. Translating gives CASSYSGIGLSEAFF.